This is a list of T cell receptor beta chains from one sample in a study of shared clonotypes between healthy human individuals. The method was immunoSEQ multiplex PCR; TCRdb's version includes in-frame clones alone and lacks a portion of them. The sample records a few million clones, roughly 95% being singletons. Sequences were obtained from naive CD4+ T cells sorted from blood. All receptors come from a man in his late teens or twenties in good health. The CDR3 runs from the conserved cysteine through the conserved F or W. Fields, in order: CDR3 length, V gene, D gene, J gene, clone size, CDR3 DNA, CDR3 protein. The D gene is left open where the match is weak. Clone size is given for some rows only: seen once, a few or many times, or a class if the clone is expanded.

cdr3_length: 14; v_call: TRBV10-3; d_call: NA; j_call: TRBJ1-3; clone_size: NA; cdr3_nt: TGTGCCATCAGTGAGGACCCGGCTGGAAACACCATATATTTT; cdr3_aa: CAISEDPAGNTIYF
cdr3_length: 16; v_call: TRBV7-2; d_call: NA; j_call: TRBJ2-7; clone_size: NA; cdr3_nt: TGTGCCAGCAGCTCAACAGGCGGCTACCGCTCCTACGAGCAGTACTTC; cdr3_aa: CASSSTGGYRSYEQYF
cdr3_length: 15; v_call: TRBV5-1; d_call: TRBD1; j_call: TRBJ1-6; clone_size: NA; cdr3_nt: TGCGCCAGCAGCTACGGACAGGGAGGTAATTCACCCCTCCACTTT; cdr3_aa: CASSYGQGGNSPLHF
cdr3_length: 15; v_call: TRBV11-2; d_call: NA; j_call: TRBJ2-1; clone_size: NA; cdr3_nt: TGTGCCAGCAGCTCCGAGATTAGCTCCTACAATGAGCAGTTCTTC; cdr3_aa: CASSSEISSYNEQFF
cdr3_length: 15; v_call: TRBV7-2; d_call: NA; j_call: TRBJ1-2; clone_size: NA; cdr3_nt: TGTGCCAGCAGCTTGGGGGTACAGGGCAACTATGGCTACACCTTC; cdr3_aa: CASSLGVQGNYGYTF
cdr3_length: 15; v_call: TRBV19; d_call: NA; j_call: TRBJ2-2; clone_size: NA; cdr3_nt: TGTGCCTCCACCCGACGGGCCGGGAACACCGGGGAGCTGTTTTTT; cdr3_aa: CASTRRAGNTGELFF
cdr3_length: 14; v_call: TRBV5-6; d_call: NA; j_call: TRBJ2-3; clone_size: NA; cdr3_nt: TGTGCCAGCAGATCCTTGGGCAGCACAGATACGCAGTATTTT; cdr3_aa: CASRSLGSTDTQYF
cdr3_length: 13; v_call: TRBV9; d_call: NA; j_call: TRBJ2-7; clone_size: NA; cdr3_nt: TGTGCCAGCACCCCCAGCGATACCTACGAGCAGTACTTC; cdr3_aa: CASTPSDTYEQYF
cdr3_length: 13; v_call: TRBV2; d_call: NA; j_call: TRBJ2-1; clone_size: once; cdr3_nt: TGTGCCATCCAGGGGGGCTCCTACAATGAGCAGTTCTTC; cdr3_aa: CAIQGGSYNEQFF
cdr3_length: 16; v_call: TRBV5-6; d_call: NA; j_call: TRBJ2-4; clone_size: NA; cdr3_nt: TGTGCCAGCAGCCCCCCCCCAGGGGCTCTGGGGGACATTCAGTACTTC; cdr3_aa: CASSPPPGALGDIQYF
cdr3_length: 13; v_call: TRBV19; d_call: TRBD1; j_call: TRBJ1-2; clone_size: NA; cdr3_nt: TGTGCCAGTAGACCGGACAGGGACTATGGCTACACCTTC; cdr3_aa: CASRPDRDYGYTF
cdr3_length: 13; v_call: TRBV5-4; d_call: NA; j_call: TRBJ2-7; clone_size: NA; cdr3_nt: TGTGCCAGCAGCTCCTGGGGAATCTACGAGCAGTACTTC; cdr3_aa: CASSSWGIYEQYF
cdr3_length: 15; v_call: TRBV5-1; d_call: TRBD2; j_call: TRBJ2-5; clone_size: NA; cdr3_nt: TGCGCCAGCAGCTTGCCTAGCGGGAGTCAAGAGACCCAGTACTTC; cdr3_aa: CASSLPSGSQETQYF
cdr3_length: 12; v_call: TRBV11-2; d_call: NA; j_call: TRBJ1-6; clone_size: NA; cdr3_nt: TGTGCCAGCAGCTTAGATAATTCACCCCTCCACTTT; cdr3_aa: CASSLDNSPLHF
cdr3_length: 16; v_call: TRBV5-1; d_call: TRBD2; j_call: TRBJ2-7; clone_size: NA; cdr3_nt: TGCGCCAGCAGCCCAACGTCGGGACTAAGCTCCTACGAGCAGTACTTC; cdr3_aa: CASSPTSGLSSYEQYF
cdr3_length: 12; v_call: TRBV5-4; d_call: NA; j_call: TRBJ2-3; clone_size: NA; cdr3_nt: TGTGCCAGCAGCTTGTTCACGGATACGCAGTATTTT; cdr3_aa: CASSLFTDTQYF
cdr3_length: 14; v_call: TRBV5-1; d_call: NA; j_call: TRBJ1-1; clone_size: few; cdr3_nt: TGCGCCAGCAGCTTGAACCAATTGGGCACTGAAGCTTTCTTT; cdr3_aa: CASSLNQLGTEAFF
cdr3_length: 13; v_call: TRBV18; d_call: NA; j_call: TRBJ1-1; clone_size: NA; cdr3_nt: TGTGCCAGCTCACCAAACAGGTGGACTGAAGCTTTCTTT; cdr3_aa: CASSPNRWTEAFF
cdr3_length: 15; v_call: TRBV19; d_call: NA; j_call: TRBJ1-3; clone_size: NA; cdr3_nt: TGTGCCAGTAGTCCAGGACAGTACAGAGGAAACACCATATATTTT; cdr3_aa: CASSPGQYRGNTIYF
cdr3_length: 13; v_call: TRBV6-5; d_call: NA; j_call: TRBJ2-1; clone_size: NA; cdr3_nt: TGTGCCAGCAAATCGGGGTTGCCGAATGAGCAGTTCTTC; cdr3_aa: CASKSGLPNEQFF
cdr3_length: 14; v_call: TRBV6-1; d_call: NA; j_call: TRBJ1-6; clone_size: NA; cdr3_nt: TGTGCCAGCAGCGACCAAGGCCTATTGTCACCCCTCCACTTT; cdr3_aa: CASSDQGLLSPLHF
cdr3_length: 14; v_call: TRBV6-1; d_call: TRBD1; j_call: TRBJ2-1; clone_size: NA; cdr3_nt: TGTGCCAGCAACCTGGACAGGGTACAGGGTGAGCAGTTCTTC; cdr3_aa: CASNLDRVQGEQFF
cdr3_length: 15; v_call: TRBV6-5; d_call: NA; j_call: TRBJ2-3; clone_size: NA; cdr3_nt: TGTGCCAGCAGGCCGGACTCCCCGGTATCACATACGCAGTATTTT; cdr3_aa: CASRPDSPVSHTQYF
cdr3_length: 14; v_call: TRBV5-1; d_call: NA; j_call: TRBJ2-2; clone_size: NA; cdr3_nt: TGCGCCAGCGCCCAAGGAAGGGACACCGGGGAGCTGTTTTTT; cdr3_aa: CASAQGRDTGELFF
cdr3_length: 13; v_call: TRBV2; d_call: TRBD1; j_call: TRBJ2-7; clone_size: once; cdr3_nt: TGTGCCAGCAGTGTTGACAGGGGCTACGAGCAGTACTTC; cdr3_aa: CASSVDRGYEQYF
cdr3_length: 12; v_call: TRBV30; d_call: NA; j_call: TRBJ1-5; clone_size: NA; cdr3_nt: TGTGCCTGGAGTCCCCCCAATGGGCCCCAGCATTTT; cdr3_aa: CAWSPPNGPQHF
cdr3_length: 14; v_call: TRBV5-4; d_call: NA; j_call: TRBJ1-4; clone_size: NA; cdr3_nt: TGTGCCAGCAGCTTTGACGGATTTAATGAAAAACTGTTTTTT; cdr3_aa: CASSFDGFNEKLFF
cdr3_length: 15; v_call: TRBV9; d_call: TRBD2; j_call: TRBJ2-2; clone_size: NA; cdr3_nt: TGTGCCAGCAGCGTCGGGACTAGTGGCACCGGGGAGCTGTTTTTT; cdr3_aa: CASSVGTSGTGELFF
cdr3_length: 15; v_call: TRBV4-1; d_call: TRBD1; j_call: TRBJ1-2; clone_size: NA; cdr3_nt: TGCGCCAGCAGCCAATCATTCCCAGGGGGCGAGGACTACACCTTC; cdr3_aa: CASSQSFPGGEDYTF
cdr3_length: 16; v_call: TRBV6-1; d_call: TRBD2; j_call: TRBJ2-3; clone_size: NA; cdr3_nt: TGTGCCAGCAGTGAAACTAGCGGGGGTAGCACAGATACGCAGTATTTT; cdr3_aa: CASSETSGGSTDTQYF
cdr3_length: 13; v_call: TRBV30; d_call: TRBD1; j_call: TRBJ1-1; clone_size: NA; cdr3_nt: TGTGCCGGGGGACAGGGGTTTTACGCTGAAGCTTTCTTT; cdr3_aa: CAGGQGFYAEAFF
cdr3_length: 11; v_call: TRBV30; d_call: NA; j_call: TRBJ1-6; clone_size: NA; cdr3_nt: TGTGCCTGGAGTGCTGGTTCACCCCTCCACTTT; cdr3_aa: CAWSAGSPLHF
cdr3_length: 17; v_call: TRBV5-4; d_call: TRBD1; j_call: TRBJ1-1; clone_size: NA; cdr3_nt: TGTGCCAGCAGCTTGGGGCGACAGGGTAGCATGAACACTGAAGCTTTCTTT; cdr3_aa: CASSLGRQGSMNTEAFF
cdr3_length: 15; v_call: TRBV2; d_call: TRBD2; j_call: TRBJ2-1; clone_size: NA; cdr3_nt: TGTGCCAGCAGAGAGACGGGAGGGTCCTTCAATGAGCAGTTCTTC; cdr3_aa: CASRETGGSFNEQFF
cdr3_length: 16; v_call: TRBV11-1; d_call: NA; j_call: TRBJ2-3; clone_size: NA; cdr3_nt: TGTGCCAGCAGTTTATCGGTCAGGGGAGGGGCAGATACGCAGTATTTT; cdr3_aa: CASSLSVRGGADTQYF
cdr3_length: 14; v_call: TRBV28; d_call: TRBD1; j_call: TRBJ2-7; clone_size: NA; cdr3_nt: TGTGCCAGCAGTCGAAACAGGGGGCCCTACGAGCAGTACTTC; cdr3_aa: CASSRNRGPYEQYF
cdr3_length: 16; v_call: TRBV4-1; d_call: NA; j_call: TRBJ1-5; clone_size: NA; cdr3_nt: TGCGCCAGCAGCCAAGATACTACGGCGAGCAATCAGCCCCAGCATTTT; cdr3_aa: CASSQDTTASNQPQHF
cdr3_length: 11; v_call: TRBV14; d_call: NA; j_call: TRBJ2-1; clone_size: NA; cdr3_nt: TGTGCCAGCAGCCGCGCGAATGAGCAGTTCTTC; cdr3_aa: CASSRANEQFF
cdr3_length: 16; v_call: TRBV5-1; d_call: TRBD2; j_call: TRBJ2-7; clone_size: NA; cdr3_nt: TGCGCCAGCAGCCCCCCCTCTAGCGGTGATCGGAACGAGCAGTACTTC; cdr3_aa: CASSPPSSGDRNEQYF
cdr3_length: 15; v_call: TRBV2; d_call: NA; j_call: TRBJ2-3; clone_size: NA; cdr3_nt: TGTGCCAGCAGTGAAGGGGAAAGGGGGACAGATACGCAGTATTTT; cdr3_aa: CASSEGERGTDTQYF
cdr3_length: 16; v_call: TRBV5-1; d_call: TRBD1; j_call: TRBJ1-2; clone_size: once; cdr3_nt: TGCGCCAGCAGCTCCCCGGGACAGTCGCGTGGAGGGGGCTACACCTTC; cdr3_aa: CASSSPGQSRGGGYTF
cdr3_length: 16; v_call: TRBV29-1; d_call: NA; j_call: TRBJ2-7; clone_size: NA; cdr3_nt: TGCAGCGCAGTGGTTTGGGGTAGGGGGTCTTTTTACGAGCAGTACTTC; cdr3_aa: CSAVVWGRGSFYEQYF
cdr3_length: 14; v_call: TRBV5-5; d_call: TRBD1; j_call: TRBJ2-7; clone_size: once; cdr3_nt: TGTGCCAGCAACCCCGGACAGGGAACCTACGAGCAGTACTTC; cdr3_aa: CASNPGQGTYEQYF
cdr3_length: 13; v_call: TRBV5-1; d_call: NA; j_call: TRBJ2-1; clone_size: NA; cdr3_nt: TGCGCCAGCAGCTTGGCGGCAGTCAATGAGCAGTTCTTC; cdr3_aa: CASSLAAVNEQFF
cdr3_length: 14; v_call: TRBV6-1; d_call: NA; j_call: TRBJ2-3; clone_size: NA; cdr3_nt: TGTGCCAGCGGATTGTGGGGGAACACAGATACGCAGTATTTT; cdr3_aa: CASGLWGNTDTQYF
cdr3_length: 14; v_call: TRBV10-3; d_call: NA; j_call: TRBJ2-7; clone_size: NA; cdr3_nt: TGTGCCATCACCGAAGGGGTAAACTCCTACGAGCAGTACTTC; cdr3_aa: CAITEGVNSYEQYF
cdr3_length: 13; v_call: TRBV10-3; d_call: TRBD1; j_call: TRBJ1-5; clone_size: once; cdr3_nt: TGTGCCATAGCCGGACAGGGAACTCAGCCCCAGCATTTT; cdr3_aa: CAIAGQGTQPQHF
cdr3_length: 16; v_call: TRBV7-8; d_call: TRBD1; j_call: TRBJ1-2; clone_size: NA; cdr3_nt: TGTGCCAGCAGCTTAGCGTCCCCGGGACAGTTCAATGGCTACACCTTC; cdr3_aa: CASSLASPGQFNGYTF
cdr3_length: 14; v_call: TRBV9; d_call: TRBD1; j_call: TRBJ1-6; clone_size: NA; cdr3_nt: TGTGCCAGCAGCAAGGGACAGGGCCTCTCAGCCCTCCACTTT; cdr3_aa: CASSKGQGLSALHF
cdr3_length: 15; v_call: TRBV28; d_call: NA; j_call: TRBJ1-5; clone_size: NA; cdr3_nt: TGTGCCAGCAGTTCGCCGGGACACCTAAATCAGCCCCAGCATTTT; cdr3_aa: CASSSPGHLNQPQHF
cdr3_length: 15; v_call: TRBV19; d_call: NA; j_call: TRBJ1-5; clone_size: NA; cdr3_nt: TGTGCCAGTAGTATTGGACAGTCTAGCAATCAGCCCCAGCATTTT; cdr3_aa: CASSIGQSSNQPQHF
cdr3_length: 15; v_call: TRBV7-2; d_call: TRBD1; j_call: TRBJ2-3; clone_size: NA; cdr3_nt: TGTGCCAGCAGCCCGCGGGACAGGGACACAGATACGCAGTATTTT; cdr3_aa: CASSPRDRDTDTQYF
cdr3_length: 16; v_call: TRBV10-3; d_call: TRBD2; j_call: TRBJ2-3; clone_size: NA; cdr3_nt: TGTGCCATCAGTGAGGGACTAGCGGGGGAAAGGACTACGCAGTATTTT; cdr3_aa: CAISEGLAGERTTQYF
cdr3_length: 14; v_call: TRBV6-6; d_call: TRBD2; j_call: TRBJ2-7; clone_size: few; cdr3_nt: TGTGCCAGCAGTGGGACTAGCGGGAGGTTCGAGCAGTACTTC; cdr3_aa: CASSGTSGRFEQYF
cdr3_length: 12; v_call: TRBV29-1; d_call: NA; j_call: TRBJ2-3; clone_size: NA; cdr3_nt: TGCAGCGTTGATTGGTGGACAGATACGCAGTATTTT; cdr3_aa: CSVDWWTDTQYF
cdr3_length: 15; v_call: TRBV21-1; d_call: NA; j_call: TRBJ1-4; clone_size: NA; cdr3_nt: TGTGCCAGCAGCACCGACAGGGGATCTAATGAAAAACTGTTTTTT; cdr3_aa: CASSTDRGSNEKLFF
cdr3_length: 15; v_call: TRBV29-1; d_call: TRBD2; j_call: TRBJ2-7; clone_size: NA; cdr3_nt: TGCAGCGTTGAAGATCTAGCGGGCAAGTCCTACGAGCAGTACTTC; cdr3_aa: CSVEDLAGKSYEQYF
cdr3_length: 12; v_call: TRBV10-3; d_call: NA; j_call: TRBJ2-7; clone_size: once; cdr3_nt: TGTGCCATCAGTGATGAGGGGTACGAGCAGTACTTC; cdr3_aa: CAISDEGYEQYF
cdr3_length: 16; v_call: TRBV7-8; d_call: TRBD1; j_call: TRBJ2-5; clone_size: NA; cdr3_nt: TGTGCCAGCAGCTTCAGGGGGAGAGAACGATGGGAGACCCAGTACTTC; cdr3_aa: CASSFRGRERWETQYF
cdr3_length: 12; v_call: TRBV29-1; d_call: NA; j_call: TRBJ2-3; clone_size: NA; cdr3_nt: TGCAGCGTTGAGGTCAGCACAGATACGCAGTATTTT; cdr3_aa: CSVEVSTDTQYF